The text below deals with one TCR beta chain. What it binds is unknown. The data were obtained in a study of T-cell memory formation after mild COVID-19. Study results and limitations: Clones that contracted from day 15 to 85 were balanced CD4/CD8, while later expanders leaned CD4+.

Libraries for TCRalpha and TCRbeta carried sample barcodes and unique molecular identifiers via 5'RACE. TCRdb reprocessed the 5' RACE reads with MiXCR, giving one entry per CDR3 protein. The sample gives around 110,000 distinct CDR3 sequences, 9.5% to 15% of which show up once; more than 25% is in the top ten. Germline-derived CDR1 and CDR2 are MNHEY and SVGEGT. The CDR3 consists of 17 residues. The V segment lost 6 bases and the J segment 0 bases; nucleotides outside the gene matches: 12. The chain is built from TRBV6-2 or TRBV6-3 and TRBJ2-7; TRBD1 aligns across 9 bases. Material: PBMCs or a T cell subset sorted from them (not recorded which). This TCR derives from an adult woman who had mild COVID-19 (a few samples of this study predate the infection). Cell type and time point are not known. The CDR3 here is CASSYQLGDRVSYEQYF. Written as DNA, the CDR3 is TGTGCCAGCAGCTACCAGCTTGGGGACAGGGTCTCCTACGAGCAGTACTTC.